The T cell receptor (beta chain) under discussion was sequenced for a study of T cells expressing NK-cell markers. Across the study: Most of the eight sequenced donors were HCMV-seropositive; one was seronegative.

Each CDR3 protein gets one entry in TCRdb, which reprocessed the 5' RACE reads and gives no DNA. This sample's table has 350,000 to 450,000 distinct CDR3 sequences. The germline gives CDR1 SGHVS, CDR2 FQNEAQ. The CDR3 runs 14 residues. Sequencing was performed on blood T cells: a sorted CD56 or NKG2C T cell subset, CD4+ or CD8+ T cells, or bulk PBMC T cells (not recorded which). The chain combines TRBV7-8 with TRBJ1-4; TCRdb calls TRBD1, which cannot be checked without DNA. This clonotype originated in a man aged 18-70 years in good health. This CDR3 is CASSRGRRNEKLFF.